One and the same sample provided the 15 T cell receptor beta chains below, sequenced in a study of shared clonotypes between healthy human individuals (dated by TCRdb to the early 2020s). For the CD8 naive samples, CD45RO-negative cells were positively selected for CCR7, yielding a CD45RA+CCR7+ population from which TemRA cells were excluded. Library preparation employed the immunoSEQ multiplex PCR assay. The table comes from immuneACCESS by way of TCRdb, which keeps in-frame sequences with V and J called. Part of the clones is missing from these tables; in studies checked, under half for an unresolved V gene and the rest for unknown reasons. The sample yields 2 million to 2.5 million clones; 85% to 95% were counted once. Together, the top ten hold 1.5% to 2% of the sample. The sample comprised naive CD8+ T cells from PBMCs. Read against the paper, the sample's cell subset or site label means: CD45RA+CCR7+. These receptors all come from a man younger than 35 in good health. Some clones in this sample may be carry-over from other donors' samples.

The gene calls are TRBV11-2 and TRBJ2-7; possible D gene TRBD2, 6 bases. Germline V gene sequence: CDR1 SGHAT, CDR2 FQNNGV. V was cut by 5 bases and J by 4 bases, with 12 bases left in between. The CDR3 totals 13 residues. The CDR3 DNA reads TGTGCCAGCAGCCCCGAGGGACTTTACGAGCAGTACTTC. Translating gives CASSPEGLYEQYF.

The V and J genes are TRBV13 and TRBJ2-1; 11 bases map to TRBD2. After removal of 7 bases from V and 6 bases from J, the junction contained 11 bases not matched to a gene. Per the germline V gene, CDR1 is PRHDT and CDR2 is FYEKMQ (reference sequence). The CDR3 is 16 amino acids. The CDR3 region is CASTLTGTSGANEQFF. For the CDR3, the DNA is TGTGCCAGCACCCTAACCGGGACTAGCGGCGCCAATGAGCAGTTCTTC.

The chain joins TRBV4-3 to TRBJ2-1, with D perhaps matching TRBD2 (5 bases). The CDR3 consists of 15 residues. Germline-derived CDR1 and CDR2 are LGHNA and YSLEER. V was shortened by 0 bases and J by 3 bases, with 9 bases between the two germline ends. CDR3 region: CASSQDGRDYNEQFF. CDR3 coding DNA: TGCGCCAGCAGCCAAGATGGACGGGACTACAATGAGCAGTTCTTC.

The chain links TRBV27 to TRBJ2-3, with D possibly being TRBD2 (7 bases). Germline V CDR1 and CDR2: MNHEY, SMNVEV (reference sequence). This CDR3 spans 14 amino acids. The V end was cut by 3 bases, the J end by 3 bases, with 10 bases between. CDR3 region: CASSFGGATDTQYF. The CDR3 DNA reads as TGTGCCAGCAGTTTTGGGGGGGCAACAGATACGCAGTATTTT.

This clone was picked up a small number of times. The chain's CDR3 is CASSESANTGELFF. The CDR3 DNA is TGTGCCAGCTCCGAATCCGCGAACACCGGGGAGCTGTTTTTT. This chain joins TRBV7-9 and TRBJ2-2; D ambiguous. The CDR3 loop spans 14 amino acids. Between the trimmed V and J ends, which lost 8 bases and 0 bases, there was a span of 10 bases. Germline CDR1 is SEHNR and CDR2 is FQNEAQ (reference sequence).

The chain carries TRBV10-3 and TRBJ2-2; D unclear. The V gene's germline CDR1 is ENHRY and CDR2 SYGVKD. CDR3 size: 15 residues. V shed 0 bases and J shed 7 bases, with 12 bases lying between them. DNA of the CDR3: TGTGCCATCAGTGAGTCGAGAATGAGTGGCGGGGAGCTGTTTTTT. It yields the protein CAISESRMSGGELFF.

V is TRBV2 and J is TRBJ1-5; TRBD1 agrees at 7 bases. The length of the CDR3 is 19 residues. The junction had 11 bases not matched to a gene; V was cut back by 0 bases and J by 0 bases. The germline V gene has CDR1 SNHLY and CDR2 FYNNEI. Here the CDR3 DNA reads TGTGCCAGCAGTGAAGCGCTTGGGACAGAGACCTATAGCAATCAGCCCCAGCATTTT. Its protein product is CASSEALGTETYSNQPQHF.

The J gene is TRBJ2-3, the V gene TRBV9; 9 nucleotides align to TRBD1. V lost 7 bases to trimming and J lost 4 bases; unmatched junction nucleotides: 7. Looked up from germline, CDR1 is SGDLS and CDR2 is YYNGEE. This CDR3 contains 14 residues. CDR3 amino acids: CASGTGGSADTQYF. DNA of the CDR3: TGTGCCAGCGGCACAGGGGGCAGCGCAGATACGCAGTATTTT.

The chain joins TRBV7-9 to TRBJ2-1; TRBD2 matches at 12 bases. The CDR3 is 18 amino acids. V lost 5 bases to trimming and J lost 1 base; unmatched junction nucleotides: 9. CDR1 and CDR2 from the germline V gene are SEHNR and FQNEAQ (reference sequence). Written as DNA, the CDR3 is TGTGCCAGCAGCACACCTAGCGGGAGGGCCGTATCCTACAATGAGCAGTTCTTC. Translated: CASSTPSGRAVSYNEQFF.

The chain couples TRBV6-6 to TRBJ1-1; TRBD1 aligns across 8 bases. CDR3 length: 16 residues. Unmatched junction bases numbered 10, after V lost 6 bases and J lost 1 base. The germline V gene encodes CDR1 MNHNY and CDR2 SVGAGI (reference sequence). The CDR3 spells CASRDGQGWENTEAFF. CDR3 nucleotide sequence: TGTGCCAGCAGAGACGGACAGGGTTGGGAGAACACTGAAGCTTTCTTT.

J is TRBJ1-4 and V is TRBV27, with TRBD1 identical over 7 bases. V gave up 2 bases and J gave up 6 bases; unmatched junction bases: 9. The CDR3 loop spans 16 amino acids. The germline CDR1 and CDR2 sequences are MNHEY and SMNVEV (reference sequence). CDR3 sequence reads: CASSLVRRQGHEKLFF. As DNA, the CDR3 is TGTGCCAGCAGTTTAGTTCGGAGACAGGGTCATGAAAAACTGTTTTTT.

V and J are TRBV7-9 and TRBJ2-1; TRBD1 aligns across 8 bases. Germline CDR1 and CDR2: SEHNR and FQNEAQ (reference sequence). The CDR3 extends over 17 amino acids. J lost 2 bases, V lost 5 bases, and 11 bases had no gene match. The CDR3 region is CASSSRSGGAAYNEQFF. In DNA form, the CDR3 reads TGTGCCAGCAGCAGCCGCTCAGGGGGCGCAGCCTACAATGAGCAGTTCTTC.

The gene calls are TRBV11-3 and TRBJ2-1; no firm D call. Between the trimmed V and J ends, which lost 3 bases and 4 bases, there was a span of 4 bases. Germline CDR1 reads SGHNT; CDR2 reads YENEEA. The CDR3 is made up of 12 amino acids. For the CDR3, the DNA is TGTGCCAGCAGCTTTCATTACAATGAGCAGTTCTTC. Protein sequence: CASSFHYNEQFF.

J is TRBJ2-5 and V is TRBV28, with D uncertain. Germline V gene data show CDR1 as MDHEN and CDR2 as SYDVKM. This CDR3 spans 14 amino acids. With 8 bases removed from V and 1 base from J, the gap between germline ends came to 14 bases. The CDR3 sequence: CASSYSSLQETQYF. CDR3 DNA: TGTGCCAGCTCGTACAGCTCCCTCCAAGAGACCCAGTACTTC. Together with reference TRBV28 and TRBJ2-5, the CDR3 gives the full variable domain: DVKVTQSSRYLVKRTGEKVFLECVQDMDHENMFWYRQDPGLGLRLIYFSYDVKMKEKGDIPEGYSVSREKKERFSLILESASTNQTSMYLCASSYSSLQETQYFGPGTRLLVL.

This clone was recorded only once. This chain links TRBV11-2 with TRBJ2-3; no definite D call. Trimming left V 5 bases short and J 0 bases short, with 12 bases between. This CDR3 spans 15 amino acids. CDR1 is SGHAT and CDR2 is FQNNGV in the germline V gene. The CDR3: CASSPLGGSTDTQYF. CDR3 DNA: TGTGCCAGCAGCCCTCTAGGCGGTAGCACAGATACGCAGTATTTT.